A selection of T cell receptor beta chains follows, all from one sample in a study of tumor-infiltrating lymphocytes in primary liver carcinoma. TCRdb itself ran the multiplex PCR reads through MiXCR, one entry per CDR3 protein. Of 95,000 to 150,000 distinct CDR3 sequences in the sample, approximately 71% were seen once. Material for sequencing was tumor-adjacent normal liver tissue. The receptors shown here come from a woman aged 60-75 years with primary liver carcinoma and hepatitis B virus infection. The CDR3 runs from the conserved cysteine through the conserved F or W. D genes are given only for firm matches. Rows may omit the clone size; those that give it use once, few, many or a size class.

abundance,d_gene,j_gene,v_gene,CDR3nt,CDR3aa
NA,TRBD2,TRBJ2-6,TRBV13,TGTGCCAGCAGTCACGTAGCGGGACTCACTGGGGCCAACGCCCTGACTTTC,CASSHVAGLTGANALTF
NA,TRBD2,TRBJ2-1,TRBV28,TGTGTCAGCAGTCGACTAGCGGGAGGGAATAGGAACAATGAGCAGTTCTTC,CVSSRLAGGNRNNEQFF
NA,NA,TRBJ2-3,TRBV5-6,TGTGCCAGCATCCCCCGGTTCGCAGATACACAGTATTTT,CASIPRFADTQYF
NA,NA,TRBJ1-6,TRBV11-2,TGTGCCAGCGGTTTAGAAGCAGGAGGCAATTCACCCCTCCACTTT,CASGLEAGGNSPLHF
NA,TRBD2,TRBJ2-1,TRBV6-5,TGTGCCAGCAGTCGATGGGGGACTAGCGGAATACCCGTCTACAATAAGCAGTTCTTC,CASSRWGTSGIPVYNKQFF
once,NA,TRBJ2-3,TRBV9,TGTGCCAGCAGCGTAGGGGCTGTCGGGAGCACAGATACGCAGTATTTT,CASSVGAVGSTDTQYF
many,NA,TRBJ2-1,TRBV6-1,TGTGCCAGCAGTGAAGGCCCCAGGACTTACAATGAGCAGTTCTTC,CASSEGPRTYNEQFF
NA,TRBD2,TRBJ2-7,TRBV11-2,TGTGCCAGTACAAAGCTGGGAGGGGTATCTAGGGAGCAGTACTTC,CASTKLGGVSREQYF
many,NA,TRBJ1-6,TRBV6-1,TGTGCCAGCACCAACCCCCCGGTGGGGGAGAATTCACCCCTCCACTTT,CASTNPPVGENSPLHF
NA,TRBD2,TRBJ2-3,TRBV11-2,TGTACCAGCAGCTTGACGGGACTAGCGGGAGGGCCGACAGATATGCAGTATTTT,CTSSLTGLAGGPTDMQYF
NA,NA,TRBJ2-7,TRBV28,TGTGCCAGCACTGAAGGAGGGGGGGTCTCCTACGAGCAGTACTTC,CASTEGGGVSYEQYF
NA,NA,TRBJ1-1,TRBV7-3,TGTACCAGCAGCCGACAGGCGTCCACTGAAGCTTTCTTT,CTSSRQASTEAFF
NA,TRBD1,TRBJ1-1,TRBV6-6,TGTGCTAGCAGTTACTCGTCTACAGGGGGCTTTCGGTTGAACACTGAAGCTTTCTTT,CASSYSSTGGFRLNTEAFF
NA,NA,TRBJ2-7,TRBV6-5,TGTGTCAGCAGTTACTCGGTCCAGGATTACCGCGAGCAGTACTTC,CVSSYSVQDYREQYF
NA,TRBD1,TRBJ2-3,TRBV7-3,TGTGCCGGCAGCCCTACCGGGACAGGGACAGATACGCAGTATTTT,CAGSPTGTGTDTQYF
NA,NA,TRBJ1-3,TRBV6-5,TGTGACAGCAGCCACGGGGACTCTTCTGAAAACACCATATATTTT,CDSSHGDSSENTIYF
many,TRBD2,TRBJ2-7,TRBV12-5,TGTGCTAGTGGTTTGGCCCAGACTAGCGGGACCTCCTACGAGCAGTACTTC,CASGLAQTSGTSYEQYF
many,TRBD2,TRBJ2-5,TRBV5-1,TGCGCCAGCAGCCGCGCCCTAGCGGACGGGCGGGAGACCCAGTACTTC,CASSRALADGRETQYF
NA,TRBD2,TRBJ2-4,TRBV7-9,TGTGCCAGCAGCCCAGGGAGGGGACCCAAAAACATTCAGTACTTC,CASSPGRGPKNIQYF
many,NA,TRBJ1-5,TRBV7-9,TGTGCCAGCAGCCACGATGCCGGCAATCAGCCCCAGCATTTT,CASSHDAGNQPQHF
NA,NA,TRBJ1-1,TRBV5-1,TGCGCCAGCAGCTTGGATAGGACCGCTGAAGCTTTCTTT,CASSLDRTAEAFF
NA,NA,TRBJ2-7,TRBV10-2,TGCGCTAGCCGGCGAGCGGGCCTCCCCCACTACTTC,CASRRAGLPHYF
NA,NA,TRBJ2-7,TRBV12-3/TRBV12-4,TGTGCCAGCAGCCCCGGGCTCGGCCAGTACTTC,CASSPGLGQYF
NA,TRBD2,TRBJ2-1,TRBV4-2,TGTGTCAGCAGCCAAGATTTGGGGGGGTTTGAGCAGTTCTTC,CVSSQDLGGFEQFF
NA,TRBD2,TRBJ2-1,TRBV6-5,TGTGCTAGCAGTTCCAGGACTAACGGGAGGGGTGAGCGGTTCTTC,CASSSRTNGRGERFF
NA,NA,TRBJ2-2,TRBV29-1,TGCAGCGTCCCAGGGTTAACCGGGGAGCTGCCTTTT,CSVPGLTGELPF
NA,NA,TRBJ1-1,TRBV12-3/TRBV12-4,TGTGTCAGCAGTTGGGAGGTGGGAATCACTGAAGCTTTCTTT,CVSSWEVGITEAFF
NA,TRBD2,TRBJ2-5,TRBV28,TGTGCCAGCAACCCCATTTTTAGCGGGAGACGCGAGACCCAGTGCTTC,CASNPIFSGRRETQCF
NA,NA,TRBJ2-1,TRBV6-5,TGTGCCAGCAGTTACATTAGTGGGAGCTCCTGCAATGAGCAGTTCTTC,CASSYISGSSCNEQFF
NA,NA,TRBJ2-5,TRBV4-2,TGTGCCAGCAGCCAAGATTTAACTAGTGGGAGTGAGATCCAGTACTTC,CASSQDLTSGSEIQYF
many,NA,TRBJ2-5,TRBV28,TGTGCCAGCAGTTTATTTTCAGTCCAAGAGACCCAGTACTTC,CASSLFSVQETQYF
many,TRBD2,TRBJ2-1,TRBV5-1,TGCGCCAGCAGCTTCACAGCGGGAGCGGGTGAGCAGTTCTTC,CASSFTAGAGEQFF
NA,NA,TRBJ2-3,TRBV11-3,TGTGCTAGCAGTTTAGATCGACATACTACAGATACGCGGTATTTT,CASSLDRHTTDTRYF